The rows below give T cell receptor beta chains drawn from one sample of a study of OX40 agonist ivuxolimab in advanced cancers. TCRdb keeps only in-frame clones here, not all; method: immunoSEQ multiplex PCR. The sample has about 64,000 clones, approximately 90% seen once; the top ten hold about 2.7%. The source was CD4+ or CD8+ T cells sorted from blood, collected in a trial of the OX40 agonist ivuxolimab. Receptor source: an adult with an advanced solid tumor such as melanoma, head and neck, liver or kidney cancer. CDR3s include the opening cysteine and the closing phenylalanine or tryptophan. The D gene is left open where the match is weak. Clone size is not always given. Where it is, it says once, few, many or a class for expanded clones.

cdr3_aa: CASSEGTGYYGYTF
cdr3_nt: TGTGCCAGCAGTGAAGGGACGGGGTACTATGGCTACACCTTC
d_call: NA
clone_size: few
j_call: TRBJ1-2
v_call: TRBV25-1

cdr3_aa: CASQLGFTTGELFF
cdr3_nt: TGTGCCAGCCAGTTAGGGTTTACCACCGGGGAGCTGTTTTTT
d_call: NA
clone_size: NA
j_call: TRBJ2-2
v_call: TRBV6-5

cdr3_aa: CASNTETGLPYF
cdr3_nt: TGTGCCAGTAACACAGAGACAGGCCTCCCGTATTTT
d_call: NA
clone_size: NA
j_call: TRBJ2-3
v_call: TRBV19

cdr3_aa: CASTRLDGLYNEQFF
cdr3_nt: TGTGCCAGCACCAGACTAGATGGGTTGTACAATGAGCAGTTCTTC
d_call: NA
clone_size: NA
j_call: TRBJ2-1
v_call: TRBV6-1

cdr3_aa: CATSREKGQYLLETQYF
cdr3_nt: TGTGCCACCAGCAGAGAAAAGGGACAATATTTATTGGAGACCCAGTACTTC
d_call: NA
clone_size: once
j_call: TRBJ2-5
v_call: TRBV15

cdr3_aa: CASMRASSSQNTGELFF
cdr3_nt: TGTGCCAGCATGCGGGCGAGCAGCTCTCAGAACACCGGGGAGCTGTTTTTT
d_call: NA
clone_size: NA
j_call: TRBJ2-2
v_call: TRBV5-4

cdr3_aa: CASSPSDEGHYGYTF
cdr3_nt: TGTGCCAGCTCACCCTCGGACGAGGGCCACTATGGCTACACCTTC
d_call: NA
clone_size: NA
j_call: TRBJ1-2
v_call: TRBV18

cdr3_aa: CASSVGQGNEKLFF
cdr3_nt: TGTGCCAGCAGTGTAGGGCAGGGGAACGAAAAACTGTTTTTT
d_call: NA
clone_size: NA
j_call: TRBJ1-4
v_call: TRBV2

cdr3_aa: CASSLYTSGSEQYF
cdr3_nt: TGCGCCAGCAGCTTGTATACTAGCGGGTCCGAGCAGTACTTC
d_call: TRBD2
clone_size: once
j_call: TRBJ2-7
v_call: TRBV5-1

cdr3_aa: CASSLALGGTHSYEQYF
cdr3_nt: TGTGCCAGCAGCTTGGCCTTGGGCGGGACACACTCCTACGAGCAGTACTTC
d_call: NA
clone_size: NA
j_call: TRBJ2-7
v_call: TRBV5-5

cdr3_aa: CAWSEDRVGEKLFF
cdr3_nt: TGTGCCTGGAGTGAAGACAGGGTGGGCGAAAAACTGTTTTTT
d_call: TRBD1
clone_size: NA
j_call: TRBJ1-4
v_call: TRBV30

cdr3_aa: CASSQLYGASGNTIYF
cdr3_nt: TGCGCCAGCAGCCAACTATACGGAGCCTCTGGAAACACCATATATTTT
d_call: NA
clone_size: NA
j_call: TRBJ1-3
v_call: TRBV4-3

cdr3_aa: CASSLGGQGAHEQYF
cdr3_nt: TGTGCCAGCAGCTTAGGTGGACAGGGGGCCCACGAGCAGTACTTC
d_call: TRBD1
clone_size: NA
j_call: TRBJ2-7
v_call: TRBV11-3

cdr3_aa: CASSFSWNTGELFF
cdr3_nt: TGTGCCAGCAGCTTTTCCTGGAACACCGGGGAGCTGTTTTTT
d_call: NA
clone_size: NA
j_call: TRBJ2-2
v_call: TRBV7-3

cdr3_aa: CASSEWGRYEQYF
cdr3_nt: TGTGCCAGCAGTGAGTGGGGGAGGTACGAGCAGTACTTC
d_call: NA
clone_size: NA
j_call: TRBJ2-7
v_call: TRBV6-1

cdr3_aa: CASSKAGTVTSYEQYF
cdr3_nt: TGTGCCAGCAGCAAAGCCGGGACAGTAACCTCCTACGAGCAGTACTTC
d_call: TRBD1
clone_size: NA
j_call: TRBJ2-7
v_call: TRBV7-9

cdr3_aa: CASSHGDGAQYF
cdr3_nt: TGCGCCAGCAGCCATGGAGACGGGGCCCAGTACTTC
d_call: NA
clone_size: NA
j_call: TRBJ2-5
v_call: TRBV4-1

cdr3_aa: CASSVADTEAFF
cdr3_nt: TGTGCCAGCAGCGTTGCTGACACTGAAGCTTTCTTT
d_call: NA
clone_size: once
j_call: TRBJ1-1
v_call: TRBV7-2

cdr3_aa: CASSEDWGMGMEKLFF
cdr3_nt: TGTGCCAGCAGTGAAGACTGGGGAATGGGGATGGAAAAACTGTTTTTT
d_call: NA
clone_size: NA
j_call: TRBJ1-4
v_call: TRBV6-1

cdr3_aa: CASSNPPNTGELFF
cdr3_nt: TGTGCCAGCAGCAACCCACCGAACACCGGGGAGCTGTTTTTT
d_call: NA
clone_size: NA
j_call: TRBJ2-2
v_call: TRBV9

cdr3_aa: CASTRGRSYNEQFF
cdr3_nt: TGTGCCAGCACCCGGGGCCGCTCCTACAATGAGCAGTTCTTC
d_call: NA
clone_size: NA
j_call: TRBJ2-1
v_call: TRBV27

cdr3_aa: CASSLGITGNTEAFF
cdr3_nt: TGTGCCAGTAGCCTGGGCATTACGGGGAACACTGAAGCTTTCTTT
d_call: NA
clone_size: NA
j_call: TRBJ1-1
v_call: TRBV19

cdr3_aa: CAWSVLAGTNEQFF
cdr3_nt: TGTGCCTGGAGTGTACTAGCGGGAACCAATGAGCAGTTCTTC
d_call: TRBD2
clone_size: NA
j_call: TRBJ2-1
v_call: TRBV30

cdr3_aa: CASSPRFAGALSYEQYF
cdr3_nt: TGTGCCAGCTCACCACGATTCGCGGGAGCGCTCTCCTACGAGCAGTACTTC
d_call: TRBD2
clone_size: NA
j_call: TRBJ2-7
v_call: TRBV18

cdr3_aa: CASSFGGGVFGYGYTF
cdr3_nt: TGTGCCAGCAGCTTTGGGGGTGGGGTTTTCGGCTATGGCTACACCTTC
d_call: NA
clone_size: NA
j_call: TRBJ1-2
v_call: TRBV7-9

cdr3_aa: CASSNQRWPSAGYTF
cdr3_nt: TGTGCCAGCAGCAATCAAAGGTGGCCTTCGGCTGGCTACACCTTC
d_call: NA
clone_size: NA
j_call: TRBJ1-2
v_call: TRBV7-2

cdr3_aa: CASSGLLTYNEQFF
cdr3_nt: TGTGCCAGCAGTGGACTCTTAACCTACAATGAGCAGTTCTTC
d_call: NA
clone_size: once
j_call: TRBJ2-1
v_call: TRBV2

cdr3_aa: CASTAGVPLGYTF
cdr3_nt: TGTGCCAGCACCGCGGGGGTCCCCCTCGGCTACACCTTC
d_call: NA
clone_size: NA
j_call: TRBJ1-2
v_call: TRBV13

cdr3_aa: CASSWDRATEAFF
cdr3_nt: TGTGCCAGCAGCTGGGACAGGGCCACTGAAGCTTTCTTT
d_call: TRBD1
clone_size: NA
j_call: TRBJ1-1
v_call: TRBV5-6

cdr3_aa: CASSLVGGEGNSPLHF
cdr3_nt: TGTGCCAGCAGTTTAGTTGGAGGGGAGGGTAATTCACCCCTCCACTTT
d_call: NA
clone_size: NA
j_call: TRBJ1-6
v_call: TRBV28

cdr3_aa: CASSPRGQETQYF
cdr3_nt: TGTGCCAGCAGCCCCAGGGGGCAAGAGACCCAGTACTTC
d_call: TRBD1
clone_size: NA
j_call: TRBJ2-5
v_call: TRBV16

cdr3_aa: CASSPYGSGRVYTDTQYF
cdr3_nt: TGTGCCAGCTCACCATATGGTAGCGGGAGGGTCTACACAGATACGCAGTATTTT
d_call: TRBD2
clone_size: NA
j_call: TRBJ2-3
v_call: TRBV18

cdr3_aa: CAWSVGNTEAFF
cdr3_nt: TGTGCCTGGAGTGTTGGCAACACTGAAGCTTTCTTT
d_call: NA
clone_size: once
j_call: TRBJ1-1
v_call: TRBV30

cdr3_aa: CASQPGPIYEQYF
cdr3_nt: TGTGCCAGCCAACCCGGGCCTATCTACGAGCAGTACTTC
d_call: NA
clone_size: NA
j_call: TRBJ2-7
v_call: TRBV7-9

cdr3_aa: CASSSLTGGTEAFF
cdr3_nt: TGTGCCAGCAGCTCGTTGACAGGGGGGACTGAAGCTTTCTTT
d_call: TRBD1
clone_size: NA
j_call: TRBJ1-1
v_call: TRBV7-9

cdr3_aa: CASSVAGRGASYEQYF
cdr3_nt: TGTGCCAGCAGCGTAGCGGGAAGGGGGGCCTCCTACGAGCAGTACTTC
d_call: NA
clone_size: NA
j_call: TRBJ2-7
v_call: TRBV9

cdr3_aa: CASSPYLHEPTYEQYF
cdr3_nt: TGTGCCAGCAGCCCCTACCTACATGAACCTACCTACGAGCAGTACTTC
d_call: NA
clone_size: few
j_call: TRBJ2-7
v_call: TRBV21-1

cdr3_aa: CASSLNSPAETQYF
cdr3_nt: TGTGCCAGCAGCTTAAATTCCCCGGCTGAGACCCAGTACTTC
d_call: NA
clone_size: NA
j_call: TRBJ2-5
v_call: TRBV7-2

cdr3_aa: CASSIQGDTGELFF
cdr3_nt: TGTGCCAGTAGTATCCAGGGGGACACCGGGGAGCTGTTTTTT
d_call: TRBD1
clone_size: NA
j_call: TRBJ2-2
v_call: TRBV19

cdr3_aa: CASSPVFSGNTIYF
cdr3_nt: TGTGCCAGCAGCCCAGTTTTCTCTGGAAACACCATATATTTT
d_call: NA
clone_size: NA
j_call: TRBJ1-3
v_call: TRBV14

cdr3_aa: CASSDGGRVNEQFF
cdr3_nt: TGTGCCAGCAGCGACGGAGGGAGGGTCAATGAGCAGTTCTTC
d_call: TRBD2
clone_size: NA
j_call: TRBJ2-1
v_call: TRBV11-2

cdr3_aa: CASSFLAGDEQFF
cdr3_nt: TGTGCCAGCAGCTTCTTAGCGGGAGATGAGCAGTTCTTC
d_call: TRBD2
clone_size: NA
j_call: TRBJ2-1
v_call: TRBV7-2

cdr3_aa: CAWRGLKTYEQYF
cdr3_nt: TGTGCCTGGAGGGGGCTTAAAACCTACGAGCAGTACTTC
d_call: NA
clone_size: NA
j_call: TRBJ2-7
v_call: TRBV30

cdr3_aa: CASSPGGDNYGYTF
cdr3_nt: TGCGCCAGCAGCCCAGGGGGCGACAACTATGGCTACACCTTC
d_call: TRBD1
clone_size: once
j_call: TRBJ1-2
v_call: TRBV5-1

cdr3_aa: CASSRTFRGRASHEQFF
cdr3_nt: TGTGCCAGCAGCCGAACCTTTAGGGGGAGGGCCTCACATGAGCAGTTCTTC
d_call: NA
clone_size: NA
j_call: TRBJ2-1
v_call: TRBV4-2

cdr3_aa: CASSAPGTGVNEQYF
cdr3_nt: TGCGCCAGCAGTGCACCCGGGACAGGGGTGAACGAGCAGTACTTC
d_call: TRBD1
clone_size: NA
j_call: TRBJ2-7
v_call: TRBV10-1

cdr3_aa: CASSPPSGHSGNTIYF
cdr3_nt: TGTGCCAGCTCACCACCGTCAGGACACTCTGGAAACACCATATATTTT
d_call: NA
clone_size: NA
j_call: TRBJ1-3
v_call: TRBV18

cdr3_aa: CASSPPFKGQGSYEQYF
cdr3_nt: TGTGCCAGCTCACCACCTTTTAAGGGACAGGGATCCTACGAGCAGTACTTC
d_call: TRBD1
clone_size: NA
j_call: TRBJ2-7
v_call: TRBV18